This record covers a single TCR beta chain. What it binds is not known. This CDR3 has 14 amino acids. Germline V gene sequence: CDR1 MGHRA, CDR2 YSYEKL. V was clipped by 5 bases and J by 8 bases, with 18 bases between them. Original processing methods: ImmunoSEQ gave junction-only sequences without quality scores, so filtering differed. Assay used: immunoSEQ multiplex PCR; TCRdb lists only in-frame clones, some missing. That table gives V, J and clone size, and the DNA gave D and trimming. The sample has 2 million to 2.5 million clones, about 92% seen once; the top ten hold roughly 1.7%. It was CD45RO-negative cells, positively selected for CCR7, that made up naive CD8 cells, with terminally differentiated effector memory CD45RA+ cells excluded. This sample was taken from a study of shared clonotypes between healthy human individuals. Study information: Per donor, CD8 memory used one plate, CD8 naive used two, CD4 memory used three and CD4 naive used three. General study points: Sampling involved blood alone; tissue repertoires likely differ. Rarefaction indicated that sorted-subset sequencing remained incomplete although depth was large.

This sequence was found in a man younger than 35 in good health. Some clones in this sample may be carry-over from other donors' samples. This chain links TRBV4-1 with TRBJ1-2; D is unresolved. The sequenced sample consisted of naive CD8+ T cells from PBMCs. This CDR3 is CASSENIRGGGYTF. The DNA of the CDR3 is TGCGCCAGCAGCGAGAACATCCGGGGAGGGGGCTACACCTTC.